Below, 29 T cell receptor beta chains from the same sample are listed, as sequenced in a study of blood T cell repertoires in COVID-19. Data came from immunoSEQ multiplex PCR; TCRdb stores just in-frame clones and leaves some out. The sample holds fewer than 400,000 clones; about 87% are singletons and the top ten take approximately 9.3%. The sample consisted of PBMCs or T cells enriched from blood (not recorded which). The receptors were gathered from a woman aged 50 to 65 who had recovered from COVID-19.

This chain joins TRBV19 and TRBJ2-1, with D possibly matching TRBD1 (6 bases). Trimming stripped 5 bases from V and 2 bases from J, with 13 bases between. The germline CDR1 and CDR2 sequences are LNHDA and SQIVND (reference sequence). The CDR3 runs 15 residues. Here the CDR3 reads CASSWGRGPYNEQFF. Here the CDR3 DNA reads TGTGCCAGTAGTTGGGGCAGGGGTCCCTACAATGAGCAGTTCTTC.

The J gene is TRBJ1-2, the V gene TRBV5-6; a possible D gene is TRBD1 (5 bases). CDR1 SGHDT and CDR2 YYEEEE come from the germline V gene. The CDR3 consists of 13 residues. V was cut by 4 bases and J by 4 bases, with 11 bases left in between. The CDR3 protein is CASSPDSRYGYTF. The CDR3 DNA reads TGTGCCAGCAGCCCCGACAGTCGCTATGGCTACACCTTC.

There are a few counts of this clone. In DNA form, the CDR3 reads TGTGCCAGCAGTGAAGGGCTAGCGGGGGGATTAAGTGAGCAGTTCTTC. Amino acids: CASSEGLAGGLSEQFF. The V gene is TRBV25-1, the J gene TRBJ2-1, with 11 bases that match TRBD2. CDR3 length: 16 amino acids. The junction had 9 bases not matched to a gene; V was cut back by 2 bases and J by 9 bases. The germline gives CDR1 MGHDK, CDR2 SYGVNS.

V is TRBV19 and J is TRBJ1-2; 7 bases line up with TRBD1. The ends lost 9 bases at V and 1 base at J; junction bases unmatched: 5. Germline V gives CDR1 LNHDA, CDR2 SQIVND (reference sequence). This CDR3 comprises 13 residues. This chain's CDR3 is CASRQGLNYGYTF. CDR3 sequence (DNA): TGTGCCAGCCGACAGGGTCTTAACTATGGCTACACCTTC. The full variable domain, with the rest looked up from reference TRBV19 and TRBJ1-2, is DGGITQSPKYLFRKEGQNVTLSCEQNLNHDAMYWYRQDPGQGLRLIYYSQIVNDFQKGDIAEGYSVSREKKESFPLTVTSAQKNPTAFYLCASRQGLNYGYTFGSGTRLTVV.

The chain is built from TRBV25-1 and TRBJ1-1, with D hard to call. This CDR3 has 11 amino acids. Germline lookup yields CDR1 MGHDK and CDR2 SYGVNS. Trimming pared 1 base from V and 8 bases from J, leaving 5 bases between. The CDR3 here is CASSELGEAFF. The CDR3 nucleotides read TGTGCCAGCAGTGAATTGGGCGAAGCTTTCTTT.

The chain carries TRBV9 and TRBJ1-3, with D maybe TRBD1 (5 bases). The germline gives CDR1 SGDLS, CDR2 YYNGEE. The CDR3 contains 15 residues. V was clipped by 2 bases and J by 9 bases, with 18 bases between them. DNA for the CDR3: TGTGCCAGCAGCGTCGACGGCACCAGGGTGGCCACCATATATTTT. Translation: CASSVDGTRVATIYF.

The gene calls are TRBV10-3 and TRBJ2-3, with 15 bases that match TRBD2. Trimming removed 5 bases from V and 8 bases from J; junction bases left unmatched: 8. Germline CDR1 reads ENHRY; CDR2 reads SYGVKD. The CDR3 extends over 16 amino acids. CDR3 DNA sequence: TGTGCCATCAGTCGGACTAGCGGGGGGGTTCGGGGTACGCAGTATTTT. This sequence encodes CAISRTSGGVRGTQYF.

This chain links TRBV19 with TRBJ2-2, with a tentative D call TRBD2 (6 bases). CDR1 and CDR2 (germline): LNHDA, SQIVND (reference sequence). CDR3 size: 14 residues. Trimming cost V 9 bases and J 4 bases, with 15 bases left between them. This chain's CDR3 is CASLEGPSTGELFF. In DNA, the CDR3 is TGTGCCAGCTTGGAGGGGCCATCCACCGGGGAGCTGTTTTTT.

The rearrangement joins TRBV7-9 to TRBJ2-5; possible D gene TRBD2, 5 bases. Per germline, CDR1 SEHNR and CDR2 FQNEAQ (reference sequence). This CDR3 has 16 amino acids. Trimming took off 1 base at V and 1 base at J, with 13 bases between the two ends. This CDR3 is CASSLGEGLSQETQYF. The CDR3 nucleotides are TGTGCCAGCAGCTTAGGGGAAGGACTGAGCCAAGAGACCCAGTACTTC.

The rearrangement links TRBV3-1 (or the pseudogene TRBV3-2) to TRBJ2-1; 11 positions match TRBD1. The CDR3 covers 14 residues. Trimming took 4 bases from V and 10 from J; bases not matched to a gene: 6. CDR1 is LGHDT, CDR2 YNNKEL, per germline (reference sequence). As DNA, the CDR3 is TGTGCCAGCAGCCTTGGACAGGGGGCCTGGGAGCAGTTCTTC. Protein product: CASSLGQGAWEQFF.

The V call is TRBV5-1, the J call TRBJ2-3; a possible D gene is TRBD2 (5 bases). Germline CDR1 and CDR2: SGHRS and YFSETQ. This CDR3 contains 15 residues. Between the trimmed V and J ends, which lost 5 bases and 0 bases, there was a span of 13 bases. CDR3 loop: CASRVRGPSTDTQYF. CDR3 coding DNA: TGCGCCAGCAGGGTTCGGGGTCCTAGCACAGATACGCAGTATTTT.

This chain uses TRBV11-2 with TRBJ1-3; D may be TRBD1 (5 bases). V was shortened by 0 bases and J by 0 bases, with 12 bases between the two germline ends. The length of the CDR3 is 17 residues. Germline CDR1 reads SGHAT; CDR2 reads FQNNGV. The CDR3 DNA is TGTGCCAGCAGCTTAGACCCAGGGATGTTCTCTGGAAACACCATATATTTT. It codes for CASSLDPGMFSGNTIYF.

V gene TRBV6-2 or TRBV6-3 combines with J gene TRBJ2-1; D might be TRBD2 (5 bases). Germline V CDR1 and CDR2: MNHEY, SVGEGT. The CDR3 length is 12 residues. V shed 5 bases and J shed 10 bases, with 12 bases lying between them. Written as DNA, the CDR3 is TGTGCCAGCAGTCTCAACGGGGTGGAGCAGTTCTTC. Translated: CASSLNGVEQFF.

J is TRBJ1-4 and V is TRBV5-1; tentatively, D is TRBD1 (5 bases). The germline gives CDR1 SGHRS, CDR2 YFSETQ. V lost 2 bases and J lost 7, with 15 bases in between. This CDR3 has 15 residues. The CDR3 sequence is CASSLRGQGGEKLFF. The CDR3 nucleotides read TGCGCCAGCAGCTTAAGGGGTCAGGGCGGTGAAAAACTGTTTTTT.

This clone was counted only a few times. This rearrangement joins TRBV4-2 to TRBJ2-7, with TRBD2 identical over 9 bases. The CDR3 spans 16 residues. The junction had 10 bases not matched to a gene; V was cut back by 0 bases and J by 7 bases. Looked up from germline, CDR1 is LGHNA and CDR2 is YNFKEQ. The CDR3 loop is CASSQELAGGPGEQYF. CDR3 in DNA: TGTGCCAGCAGCCAAGAGTTGGCGGGGGGGCCTGGAGAGCAGTACTTC.

The J gene is TRBJ1-2, the V gene TRBV5-1; 10 positions match TRBD1. This CDR3 has 15 residues. Per germline, CDR1 SGHRS and CDR2 YFSETQ. V was clipped by 2 bases and J by 2 bases; unmatched bases: 3. CDR3 DNA sequence: TGCGCCAGCAGCTTCGGACAGGGGGGAAACTATGGCTACACCTTC. Protein sequence: CASSFGQGGNYGYTF.

The chain couples TRBV24-1 to TRBJ2-3, with 10 bases identical to TRBD1. This CDR3 spans 17 amino acids. CDR1 is KGHDR, CDR2 SFDVKD, per germline. J was trimmed by 5 bases and V by 4 bases; bases with no gene match: 11. The CDR3: CATSDASGTGDGDTQYF. The CDR3 coding sequence is TGTGCCACCAGTGACGCTTCCGGGACAGGGGACGGAGATACGCAGTATTTT.

The V and J genes are TRBV19 and TRBJ2-1; D not certain. There are 11 residues in the CDR3. Germline values: CDR1 LNHDA, CDR2 SQIVND (reference sequence). V was pared by 5 bases and J by 4 bases, with 3 bases between. The DNA of the CDR3 is TGTGCCAGTAGTGAGTACAATGAGCAGTTCTTC. It yields the protein CASSEYNEQFF.

The rearrangement uses TRBV28 and TRBJ2-1; 9 positions match TRBD1. The V and J ends lost 6 bases and 7 bases, in that order; junction bases with no gene match: 7. This CDR3 comprises 14 residues. Germline assignment: CDR1 MDHEN and CDR2 SYDVKM. This CDR3 reads CASRGQGETNEQFF. CDR3 in DNA: TGTGCCAGCAGGGGACAGGGCGAGACGAATGAGCAGTTCTTC.

This clone was counted once. The chain carries TRBV24-1 and TRBJ2-3; 13 positions agree with TRBD2. CDR1 KGHDR and CDR2 SFDVKD come from the germline V gene. This CDR3 comprises 14 residues. Trimming at V came to 9 bases and at J to 1 base, leaving 0 bases not matched to a gene. The CDR3: CATGTSGGTDTQYF. Written as DNA, the CDR3 is TGTGCCACCGGGACTAGCGGGGGCACAGATACGCAGTATTTT.

The rearrangement joins TRBV6-5 to TRBJ1-1; D perhaps matches TRBD1 (6 bases). Trimming removed 5 bases from V and 0 bases from J, with 13 bases in between. Germline V CDR1 and CDR2: MNHEY, SVGAGI. The CDR3 is made up of 15 amino acids. This chain's CDR3 is CASSKRGIMNTEAFF. CDR3 nucleotides: TGTGCCAGCAGTAAGAGGGGGATCATGAACACTGAAGCTTTCTTT.

This rearrangement joins TRBV15 to TRBJ1-2; 10 nucleotides align to TRBD1. CDR3 size: 15 residues. V trimming: 3 bases; J trimming: 9 bases; junction bases outside the gene matches: 10. The germline gives CDR1 LNHNV, CDR2 YYDKDF (reference sequence). The CDR3 sequence is CATSSRDRGFMSYTF. The CDR3 nucleotides are TGTGCCACCAGCAGCCGGGACAGGGGTTTCATGAGCTACACCTTC.

This rearrangement joins TRBV5-5 to TRBJ2-3, with TRBD1 as a possible D gene (6 bases). Germline V gene sequence: CDR1 SGHKS, CDR2 YYEKEE (reference sequence). The CDR3 is 15 amino acids. V lost 4 bases and J 0 bases, leaving 12 bases between the germline ends. CDR3 amino acids: CASSKGDPSTDTQYF. CDR3 in DNA: TGTGCCAGCAGCAAGGGGGACCCAAGCACAGATACGCAGTATTTT.

The chain carries TRBV3-1 (or the pseudogene TRBV3-2) and TRBJ1-6, with D uncertain. The V gene lost 8 bases and the J gene lost 0 bases, with 11 bases spanning the gap. Looked up from germline, CDR1 is LGHDT and CDR2 is YNNKEL (reference sequence). The length of the CDR3 is 15 residues. The CDR3 DNA sequence: TGTGCCAGCGGAGAAGATAGCTCCTATAATTCACCCCTCCACTTT. Translation: CASGEDSSYNSPLHF.

This chain joins TRBV4-1 and TRBJ2-5; D is perhaps TRBD1 (6 bases). In germline, CDR1 is MGHRA, CDR2 YSYEKL. The V and J ends lost 1 base and 5 bases respectively, with 17 bases between them. The CDR3 contains 16 residues. The CDR3 coding sequence is TGCGCCAGCAGCCAAGGGGGCAGGGGAAGGAGCGAGACCCAGTACTTC. This codes for CASSQGGRGRSETQYF.

The gene calls are TRBV5-4 and TRBJ2-1, with D possibly TRBD2 on 7 matching bases. Trimming took 3 bases from V and 4 from J, leaving 14 bases between them. This CDR3 region has 15 residues. CDR1 and CDR2 from the germline V gene are SGHNT and YYREEE (reference sequence). Written as DNA, the CDR3 is TGTGCCAGCAGCTCAGGAGGGGGGGTTTACAATGAGCAGTTCTTC. As protein: CASSSGGGVYNEQFF.

The chain recombines TRBV2 with TRBJ2-3; TRBD2 matches at 11 bases. This CDR3 region has 16 residues. Germline trimming cut 2 bases from V and 5 bases from J; bases unmatched to any gene: 6. Germline-derived CDR1 and CDR2 are SNHLY and FYNNEI. The CDR3 region is CASSESTSGARDTQYF. CDR3 in DNA: TGTGCCAGCAGTGAATCGACTAGCGGGGCCAGAGATACGCAGTATTTT.

V usage is TRBV19 and J usage is TRBJ2-7; the D gene is possibly TRBD2 (6 bases). The germline V and J ends were trimmed by 3 bases and 8 bases, with 11 bases remaining between them. Germline V gene data show CDR1 as LNHDA and CDR2 as SQIVND (reference sequence). The CDR3 loop spans 12 amino acids. The CDR3 protein is CASSIMAGKQYF. CDR3 DNA: TGTGCCAGTAGTATTATGGCGGGGAAGCAGTACTTC.

The chain uses TRBV4-1 and TRBJ1-4; a weak D match, TRBD1 (5 bases). CDR3 length: 13 residues. Germline V CDR1 and CDR2: MGHRA, YSYEKL. V lost 4 bases to trimming and J lost 7 bases, with 10 bases between them. For the CDR3, the DNA is TGCGCCAGCAGCCCCGGACACGTTGAAAAACTGTTTTTT. Protein sequence: CASSPGHVEKLFF.